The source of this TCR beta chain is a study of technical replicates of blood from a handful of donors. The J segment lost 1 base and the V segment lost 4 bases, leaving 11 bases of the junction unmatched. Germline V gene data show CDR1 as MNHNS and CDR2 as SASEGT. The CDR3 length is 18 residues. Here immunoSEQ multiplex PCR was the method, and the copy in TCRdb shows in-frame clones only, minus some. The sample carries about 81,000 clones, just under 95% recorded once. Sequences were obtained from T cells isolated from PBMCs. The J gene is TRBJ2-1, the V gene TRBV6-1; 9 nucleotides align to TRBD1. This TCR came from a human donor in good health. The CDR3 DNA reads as TGTGCCAGCAGTGTGGACAGGGGCGGCGGTTCTTCCTACAATGAGCAGTTCTTC. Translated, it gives CASSVDRGGGSSYNEQFF.